Following are 2 T cell receptor beta chains from one sample sequenced in a study of cytomegalovirus exposure and HLA in healthy donors. The PCR ran on 60 Vbeta and 13 Jbeta primers. Produced via immunoSEQ multiplex PCR; TCRdb's table is partial and in-frame only. The table lists 100,000 to 130,000 clones, about 74% of them singletons, with around 15% in the top ten. The specimen sequenced was PBMCs. The origin of the receptors is a woman aged 40 to 49 in good health and CMV-seropositive.

The chain links TRBV5-1 to TRBJ2-5, with TRBD2 identical over 9 bases. Germline lookup yields CDR1 SGHRS and CDR2 YFSETQ. V shed 6 bases and J 5 bases; nucleotides not matched to a gene: 5. This CDR3 spans 13 amino acids. CDR3 residues: CASKVAGVETQYF. The CDR3 region has the DNA TGCGCCAGCAAGGTAGCGGGGGTGGAGACCCAGTACTTC.

The J gene is TRBJ1-1, the V gene TRBV9; D is unclear. This CDR3 region has 15 residues. V dropped 2 bases and J dropped 7 bases, with 18 bases sitting between them. Germline CDR1 SGDLS, CDR2 YYNGEE. The CDR3 nucleotides are TGTGCCAGCAGCGTCCGCAGTGGTTTTGGTGTTGAAGCTTTCTTT. This codes for CASSVRSGFGVEAFF.